The sequence of this TCR beta chain was determined in a study of OX40 agonist ivuxolimab in advanced cancers. In terms of the full investigation: Ivuxolimab was a fully human IgG2 agonistic monoclonal antibody targeting the costimulatory receptor OX40 (CD134). Peripheral TCRbeta sequencing aimed to test whether ivuxolimab altered TCR sequence diversity and caused clonal T-cell expansion. Prior anti-PD-1, anti-PD-L1 or anti-CTLA-4 therapy was permitted, and checkpoint inhibitors had been received by less than 45% of dose-escalation patients. Of the approximately 54 patients in dose escalation, around 20 had hepatocellular carcinoma, some 15 had melanoma, 9 had renal cell carcinoma and 9 had head and neck cancer. Three dose-escalation patients achieved partial responses, one with hepatocellular carcinoma and two with cutaneous melanoma. The paper describes the monotherapy dose-escalation part (N ≈ 51 patients) of the phase I trial of ivuxolimab. Intravenous ivuxolimab was administered to patients every 2 weeks at six dose levels: 0.01, 0.1, 0.3, 1.5, 3 and 10 mg/kg. In the dose-escalation cohort, 82.7% of patients were male, and the mean age was 60 years with a range of roughly 23 to 79. Summary of the overall study and its limitations: The antigen specificity of the peripheral T cells that underwent clonal expansion was not determined. In partial responders in the 0.1-3.0 mg/kg groups, normalized peripheral clonal expansion was found to be among the lowest, especially among CD8+ T cells. After ivuxolimab, CD8+ T cells had more expanded clones than CD4+ T cells on average. Low levels of normalized T-cell clonal expansion were also seen in some patients who did not respond. At doses of 0.1 to 3.0 mg/kg, clonal expansion of both CD4+ and CD8+ blood T cells was observed from baseline to week 6.

The trial excluded patients who had a history of autoimmune disease or were on systemic immunosuppression. Peripheral blood for TCR sequencing was collected from all dose cohorts at baseline, on cycle 4 day 1, and on cycle 7 day 1. Samples were obtained from an open-label, multicenter, first-in-human phase I dose-escalation trial of ivuxolimab. The trial enrolled adults with locally advanced or metastatic head and neck squamous cell, hepatocellular, melanoma or renal cell carcinoma. Before TCR sequencing, CD4+ and CD8+ T cells were separately sorted from peripheral blood. Genomic DNA was extracted from sorted cells for sequencing of the TCRbeta CDR3 region. TCRbeta CDR3 regions were sequenced using the immunoSEQ Assay. TCRdb took over this immuneACCESS table, retaining in-frame rearrangements with V and J assigned. Such tables are incomplete; in checked studies, under half of the missing clones stem from an unresolved V gene, and the remainder is unexplained. The sample data list roughly 55,000 clones, and approximately 83% of these were observed just once. About 13% of the sample rests with the top ten.

CDR1 LGHNA and CDR2 YSLEER were looked up in the germline V gene. Between the V and J ends, shortened by 8 bases and 2 bases respectively, the junction contains 19 bases. From cysteine to phenylalanine, the CDR3 is 15 amino acids long. The only DNA kept is the CDR3, 45 bases in frame from the first base. About this clone itself: The antigen it recognizes is unknown. Base-call qualities are not available, and no considerably larger clone is one nucleotide away.

Sequenced material: CD4+ or CD8+ T cells sorted from blood, taken in a trial of the OX40 agonist ivuxolimab. The chain uses TRBV4-3 and TRBJ2-7; the D gene is tentatively TRBD1 or TRBD2, each matching 5 bases. The origin of this receptor is an adult with an advanced solid tumor such as melanoma, head and neck, liver or kidney cancer. The CDR3 protein sequence reads: CASQQGTLGTYEQYF. The DNA is as follows: TGCGCCAGCCAGCAAGGGACCCTAGGAACCTACGAGCAGTACTTC.